The rows below give T cell receptor beta chains drawn from one sample of a study of T-cell reconstitution after alpha-beta-depleted transplantation in children. Via MiXCR, TCRdb re-called the PCR reads, giving one row per CDR3 protein. Of 380,000 or so distinct CDR3 sequences listed, roughly 14% were seen once; the top ten hold about 3.9%. The sequencing here drew on PBMCs, taken from the stem cell graft. The receptor set was obtained from a human donor who donated a stem cell graft to a child with Fanconi anemia. The CDR3 runs from the conserved cysteine through the conserved F or W. Each record gives: CDR3 protein, CDR3 DNA, J gene, D gene, V gene, clone size. A D gene is named only where the DNA matches it firmly. A clone size is listed for some rows: how often the clone was seen (once, few, many), or a class if it is expanded.

CASRTNTEAFF TGTGCCAGCAGGACGAACACTGAAGCTTTCTTT TRBJ1-1 - TRBV11-2 many
CASSVVGGNTEAFF TGTGCCAGCAGCGTCGTGGGGGGCAACACTGAAGCTTTCTTT TRBJ1-1 - TRBV9 few
CASRPGNYYNEQFF TGTGCCAGTCGACCGGGAAATTACTACAATGAGCAGTTCTTC TRBJ2-1 - TRBV19 -
CSADPGLAGTQETQYF TGCAGTGCTGACCCGGGACTAGCGGGGACCCAAGAGACCCAGTACTTC TRBJ2-5 TRBD2 TRBV20-1 few
CASRGENQPQHF TGTGCCAGTAGGGGTGAAAATCAGCCCCAGCATTTT TRBJ1-5 - TRBV19 -
CASSFRDFHEQFF TGTGCCAGCAGTTTCAGGGACTTCCATGAGCAGTTCTTC TRBJ2-1 - TRBV28 -
CASSLGTGGIHEQFF TGCGCCAGCAGCTTGGGGACAGGGGGTATACATGAGCAGTTCTTC TRBJ2-1 TRBD1 TRBV5-1 many
CASSYLGQGNSPLHF TGTGCCAGCAGCTACCTGGGACAGGGTAATTCACCCCTCCACTTT TRBJ1-6 TRBD1 TRBV7-2 -
CSVDDRLDTEAFF TGCAGCGTTGATGACAGGCTCGACACTGAAGCTTTCTTT TRBJ1-1 - TRBV29-1 -
CASREGTNYEQYF TGTGCCAGCAGAGAGGGGACCAACTACGAGCAGTACTTC TRBJ2-7 - TRBV6-1 few
CSAELDTGTGNQPQHF TGCAGTGCGGAGCTAGATACTGGGACAGGTAATCAGCCCCAGCATTTT TRBJ1-5 TRBD1 TRBV20-1 few
CASSYGRSSYNEQFF TGTGCCAGCAGTTACGGCCGCAGCTCCTACAATGAGCAGTTCTTC TRBJ2-1 - TRBV6-5 few
CASRGDSFNQPQHF TGTGCCAGCAGGGGGGACAGTTTCAATCAGCCCCAGCATTTT TRBJ1-5 TRBD1 TRBV12-3/TRBV12-4 -
CASSLAEGDYGYTF TGCGCCAGCAGCTTGGCCGAAGGGGACTATGGCTACACCTTC TRBJ1-2 - TRBV5-1 -
CASSVETGYGYTF TGTGCCAGCAGCGTAGAAACAGGCTATGGCTACACCTTC TRBJ1-2 - TRBV9 -
CASSVGGSNTQYF TGTGCCAGCAGCGTAGGGGGGAGTAATACGCAGTATTTT TRBJ2-3 - TRBV9 few
CSASSGAAEAFF TGCAGTGCTAGTAGCGGGGCCGCGGAAGCTTTCTTT TRBJ1-1 - TRBV20-1 -
CASSATGGTDTQYF TGTGCCAGCAGTGCGACAGGGGGCACAGATACGCAGTATTTT TRBJ2-3 TRBD1 TRBV12-3/TRBV12-4 many
CSGGLLAGEETQYF TGCAGCGGAGGCCTACTAGCGGGGGAAGAGACCCAGTACTTC TRBJ2-5 TRBD2 TRBV29-1 -
CSALPFLQGGYGYTF TGCAGTGCTTTACCCTTCCTACAGGGAGGATATGGCTACACCTTC TRBJ1-2 - TRBV20-1 few
CASRGGRDGPYGYTF TGTGCCAGCAGGGGAGGTCGGGACGGACCTTATGGCTACACCTTC TRBJ1-2 - TRBV2 few
CASSLIEGGRGEQFF TGTGCCAGCAGCTTAATCGAGGGGGGGCGGGGGGAGCAGTTCTTC TRBJ2-1 - TRBV7-8 many
CASSPQVRAEYSPLHF TGTGCCAGCAGCCCGCAAGTCAGGGCCGAGTATTCACCCCTCCACTTT TRBJ1-6 - TRBV7-2 -
CASSASGLAGSNEQFF TGCGCCAGCAGCGCTTCGGGACTAGCGGGGTCCAATGAGCAGTTCTTC TRBJ2-1 TRBD2 TRBV5-1 -
CASSLPKVLGTEAFF TGTGCCAGCAGCCTTCCGAAGGTTTTAGGCACTGAAGCTTTCTTT TRBJ1-1 - TRBV7-9 many
CASSHDRGPFEAFF TGCGCCAGCAGCCACGACAGGGGCCCCTTTGAAGCTTTCTTT TRBJ1-1 TRBD1 TRBV4-3 many
CASSTDYNTGELFF TGCGCCAGCAGCACTGACTACAACACCGGGGAGCTGTTTTTT TRBJ2-2 - TRBV5-1 -
CASSLAPGQGGKNIQYF TGCGCCAGCAGCTTGGCCCCCGGACAGGGAGGCAAAAACATTCAGTACTTC TRBJ2-4 TRBD1 TRBV5-1 -
CASSERQNTEAFF TGCGCCAGCAGTGAGCGACAGAACACTGAAGCTTTCTTT TRBJ1-1 - TRBV10-2 -
CASSRSGTSGGRDTQYF TGCGCCAGCAGCAGATCCGGGACTAGCGGGGGGCGCGATACGCAGTATTTT TRBJ2-3 TRBD2 TRBV5-1 -
CASSLGHRGPNTGELFF TGTGCCAGCAGCTTAGGGCACAGGGGGCCGAACACCGGGGAGCTGTTTTTT TRBJ2-2 TRBD1 TRBV7-6 -
CASSSPYSYEQYF TGTGCCAGCAGCTCCCCATACTCCTACGAGCAGTACTTC TRBJ2-7 - TRBV14 -
CASSPRADTIYF TGTGCCAGCTCCCCCCGAGCGGACACCATATATTTT TRBJ1-3 - TRBV18 -
CASSLGLAERYNEQFF TGTGCCAGCAGCTTGGGTCTAGCGGAGAGATACAATGAGCAGTTCTTC TRBJ2-1 TRBD2 TRBV5-4 -
CASIGENYGYTF TGTGCCAGCATCGGGGAAAACTATGGCTACACCTTC TRBJ1-2 - TRBV12-3/TRBV12-4 -
CASSPPRASTDTQYF TGTGCCAGCAGCCCGCCAAGGGCCAGCACAGATACGCAGTATTTT TRBJ2-3 - TRBV5-5 many
CASSQASHNEQFF TGCGCCAGCAGCCAAGCTTCCCACAATGAGCAGTTCTTC TRBJ2-1 - TRBV4-3 -
CASSQDSGDTGELFF TGTGCCAGCAGCCAAGACTCGGGGGACACCGGGGAGCTGTTTTTT TRBJ2-2 - TRBV4-2 many
CASSRLAGPNEQFF TGTGCCAGCAGCCGACTAGCGGGGCCCAATGAGCAGTTCTTC TRBJ2-1 TRBD2 TRBV12-3/TRBV12-4 few
CSVGLGSGHSGNTIYF TGCAGCGTTGGGTTGGGTTCAGGCCACTCTGGAAACACCATATATTTT TRBJ1-3 - TRBV29-1 once
CSARDRGGDTGELFF TGCAGTGCTAGAGATCGGGGGGGGGACACCGGGGAGCTGTTTTTT TRBJ2-2 TRBD2 TRBV20-1 few
CASRTGSGQGSEAFF TGTGCCAGTCGGACAGGTTCTGGGCAGGGCTCTGAAGCTTTCTTT TRBJ1-1 TRBD1 TRBV10-3 many
CASSHGADFSYNEQFF TGTGCCAGCAGCCACGGAGCGGACTTCTCCTACAATGAGCAGTTCTTC TRBJ2-1 - TRBV4-2 -
CSVENFTGGRGNTEAFF TGCAGCGTTGAAAATTTTACAGGGGGAAGGGGGAACACTGAAGCTTTCTTT TRBJ1-1 TRBD1 TRBV29-1 -
CASSPGTGIDEQFF TGTGCCAGCAGCCCAGGGACAGGGATCGATGAGCAGTTCTTC TRBJ2-1 TRBD1 TRBV7-7 few
CASSFGDRDTEAFF TGTGCCAGCAGCTTCGGGGACAGGGACACTGAAGCTTTCTTT TRBJ1-1 TRBD1 TRBV5-5 -
CASSLWQGAEGYTF TGTGCCAGCAGTTTGTGGCAGGGGGCTGAGGGCTACACCTTC TRBJ1-2 TRBD1 TRBV12-3/TRBV12-4 -
CASSRGGKYEQYF TGTGCCAGCAGCCGAGGGGGAAAGTACGAGCAGTACTTC TRBJ2-7 - TRBV4-2 -
CASSVGQKNTEAFF TGCGCCAGCAGCGTGGGACAAAAGAACACTGAAGCTTTCTTT TRBJ1-1 - TRBV5-1 many
CASSQDMVGNSPLHF TGTGCCAGCAGCCAAGATATGGTGGGAAATTCACCCCTCCACTTT TRBJ1-6 - TRBV4-2 few
CASTYARELFF TGTGCCAGCACCTATGCCAGGGAGCTGTTTTTT TRBJ2-2 - TRBV6-6 once
CAWSVPENTEAFF TGTGCCTGGAGTGTCCCTGAAAACACTGAAGCTTTCTTT TRBJ1-1 - TRBV30 few
CASTPKRGRITTEAFF TGTGCCAGCACCCCAAAGCGGGGACGGATCACCACTGAAGCTTTCTTT TRBJ1-1 - TRBV25-1 -
CSARDRQGRDGYTF TGCAGTGCTAGAGATAGACAGGGAAGGGATGGCTACACCTTC TRBJ1-2 TRBD1 TRBV20-1 -
CASSSGTSGGGYNEQFF TGCGCCAGCAGCTCGGGGACTAGCGGGGGGGGCTACAATGAGCAGTTCTTC TRBJ2-1 TRBD2 TRBV5-1 -
CASSLQRLASDAQYF TGTGCCAGCAGTTTACAGCGCTTGGCTAGCGATGCGCAGTATTTT TRBJ2-3 - TRBV12-3/TRBV12-4 -